This passage covers 8 T cell receptor beta chains from one sample sequenced in a study of patients and donors after allogeneic stem cell transplantation. A single record per CDR3 protein comes from TCRdb applying MiXCR to the RT-PCR reads. The sample has roughly 880,000 distinct CDR3 sequences, more than 15% seen once. The sequencing input was blood, either unsorted or a sorted T cell fraction (not recorded which). These receptor sequences come from a human donor who was either an allogeneic HSCT recipient or a stem cell or donor lymphocyte infusion donor (not recorded which). It is not recorded whose cells these are; they may come from a transplant donor.

The chain links TRBV10-3 to TRBJ2-3; no clear D gene. V was cut by 6 bases and J by 1 base, with 14 bases left in between. Looked up from germline, CDR1 is ENHRY and CDR2 is SYGVKD. CDR3 length: 15 amino acids. CDR3 sequence (DNA): TGTGCCATCAGCAAAACCAGCCAGCGCACAGATACGCAGTATTTT. Its translation is CAISKTSQRTDTQYF.

This clonotype came up a few times. This chain connects TRBV15 to TRBJ2-3; the D is unclear. The CDR3 contains 14 residues. Between the trimmed V and J ends, which lost 5 bases and 5 bases, there was a span of 14 bases. Per germline, CDR1 LNHNV and CDR2 YYDKDF (reference sequence). The CDR3 spells CATSPDHFLDTQYF. The DNA of the CDR3 is TGTGCCACCAGCCCGGACCACTTTTTAGATACGCAGTATTTT.

Only a few counts were recorded for this clonotype. The chain is built from TRBV20-1 and TRBJ2-4; unclear D gene. The germline V and J ends were trimmed by 2 bases and 0 bases, with 11 bases remaining between them. The CDR3 is 15 residues long. Germline assignment: CDR1 DFQATT and CDR2 SNEGSKA (reference sequence). The CDR3 DNA reads TGCAGTGCTAGACCGGGTCGACAAGCCAAAAACATTCAGTACTTC. Encoded protein: CSARPGRQAKNIQYF.

Comments on this clonotype: With a much larger clone just one base away, this may be a read error. The missing conserved phenylalanine or tryptophan at the end of this CDR3 makes a read error likely. V is TRBV5-6 and J is TRBJ1-1, with no clear D. Germline assignment: CDR1 SGHDT and CDR2 YYEEEE. The CDR3 is 13 residues long. The ends were cut back, 0 bases at V and 3 bases at J, with 6 bases in the middle. CDR3 protein: CASSLASDTEAFY. For the CDR3, the DNA is TGTGCCAGCAGCTTGGCCAGCGACACTGAAGCTTTCTAT.

The gene calls are TRBV24-1 and TRBJ2-1, with 9 bases matching TRBD2. Germline CDR1 and CDR2: KGHDR and SFDVKD. V lost 1 base, J lost 12 bases, and 9 bases stayed unmatched. The CDR3 has 15 residues. The CDR3 loop is CATSDFAGGSEGQFF. CDR3 DNA sequence: TGTGCCACCAGTGATTTTGCGGGGGGGTCTGAGGGGCAGTTCTTC.

The chain couples TRBV12-3 or TRBV12-4 to TRBJ1-3, with a tentative D call TRBD1 (5 bases). The CDR3 contains 17 residues. Deletions cut 7 bases from V and 0 bases from J, with 19 bases between. CDR3 nucleotides: TGTGCCAGCACCTATCGAGGGACCGGCAGCTCTGGAAACACCATATATTTT. Translation gives CASTYRGTGSSGNTIYF.

This clonotype was picked up a small number of times. This chain uses TRBV29-1 with TRBJ1-1; 8 nucleotides agree with TRBD1. This CDR3 has 14 residues. CDR1 is SQVTM, CDR2 ANQGSEA, per germline. Trimming at V came to 3 bases and at J to 5 bases, leaving 8 bases not matched to a gene. In DNA form, the CDR3 reads TGCAGCGTTGAGGGGTTGACAGGGGTGACTGAAGCTTTCTTT. This sequence encodes CSVEGLTGVTEAFF.

This rearrangement joins TRBV12-3 or TRBV12-4 to TRBJ2-7; no firm D call. The length of the CDR3 is 14 residues. V was clipped by 6 bases and J by 2 bases, with 14 bases between them. CDR3: CASRLSERTYEQYF. DNA of the CDR3: TGTGCCAGCAGGCTCAGTGAAAGGACCTACGAGCAGTACTTC.